Below, 5 T cell receptor beta chains from the same sample are listed, as sequenced in a study of PD-1 blockade in classical Hodgkin lymphoma (dated by TCRdb to about 2020). The sample's time point label is to be understood as: cycle 2 day 1 (C2D1) of nivolumab. All trial patients had relapsed after autologous stem cell transplantation, with cohorts A, B and C differing in prior brentuximab vedotin exposure. The library was made by the immunoSEQ multiplex PCR assay. TCRdb limited this immuneACCESS table to in-frame rearrangements with V and J called. A share of clones is missing; checked studies link under half to unresolved V genes, and the rest is unexplained. Here the sample has roughly 70,000 clones; 71% occur a single time. The ten largest clones add up to roughly 9.1% of the sample. Sequenced here: peripheral blood mononuclear cells (PBMCs), sampled before the second cycle of nivolumab. The receptors were sampled from a human donor with classical Hodgkin lymphoma.

The CDR3 region has the DNA TGTGCCACAAATAGCGGGAGGGAAGTCACAGATACGCAGTATTTT. Its translation: CATNSGREVTDTQYF. The chain uses TRBV10-3 and TRBJ2-3, with TRBD2 identical over 11 bases. The CDR3 is made up of 15 amino acids. CDR1 and CDR2 (germline): ENHRY, SYGVKD. Losses at the gene ends were 10 bases for V and 2 bases for J; bases not matched to a gene: 8.

This clone was counted a single time. The chain employs TRBV15 and TRBJ2-3; TRBD2 matches 12 bases. CDR3 length equals 17 residues. V shed 2 bases and J 2 bases; nucleotides not matched to a gene: 5. Germline-derived CDR1 and CDR2 are LNHNV and YYDKDF (reference sequence). CDR3 in amino acids: CATSRRLAGAHTDTQYF. CDR3 nucleotide sequence: TGTGCCACCAGCAGACGACTAGCGGGGGCCCACACAGATACGCAGTATTTT.

V usage is TRBV7-8 and J usage is TRBJ2-1; 8 positions match TRBD2. V was pared by 4 bases and J by 0 bases, with 5 bases of the junction left unmatched. The CDR3 covers 16 residues. Germline CDR1 SGHVS, CDR2 FQNEAQ. DNA of the CDR3: TGTGCCAGCAGCTCAATAGCGGGAAGCTCCTACAATGAGCAGTTCTTC. Its protein product is CASSSIAGSSYNEQFF.

The chain links TRBV11-3 to TRBJ2-5, with 13 bases aligning to TRBD2. The V segment lost 0 bases and the J segment 5 bases; nucleotides outside the gene matches: 6. This CDR3 contains 17 residues. Germline assignment: CDR1 SGHNT and CDR2 YENEEA. In DNA form, the CDR3 reads TGTGCCAGCAGCTTAGAACTAGCGGGAGGGGAATTGGAGACCCAGTACTTC. This sequence encodes CASSLELAGGELETQYF.

The rearrangement links TRBV7-9 to TRBJ2-3; the match to TRBD2 covers 13 bases. The V and J ends lost 2 bases and 3 bases, in that order; junction bases with no gene match: 8. This CDR3 has 18 residues. CDR1 and CDR2 from the germline V gene are SEHNR and FQNEAQ (reference sequence). DNA of the CDR3: TGTGCCAGCAGCTTACCGCCGGGACTAGCGGGGCTTACAGATACGCAGTATTTT. This translates into CASSLPPGLAGLTDTQYF.